This TCR beta chain was retrieved from a study of blood T cell repertoires in COVID-19. Study-level background: Samples taken during acute and convalescent COVID-19 were collected in the United States, Italy and Spain.

The CDR3 totals 14 residues. From germline, CDR1 is LNHDA and CDR2 SQIVND (reference sequence). Trimming pared 7 bases from V and 0 bases from J, leaving 11 bases between. In the study's own analysis: Amplification from reference gene primers served as the basis for estimated nucleated cell counts. The table came from immunoSEQ multiplex PCR; TCRdb's copy has only in-frame clones and leaves some out. That table supplies the V and J calls and clone size; D and trimming were determined from the DNA. This table holds roughly 59,000 clones, under 85% found once. Sequencing was performed on peripheral blood. The receptor comes from an elderly woman with acute or convalescent COVID-19. J is TRBJ2-3 and V is TRBV19, with D unclear. The CDR3 sequence: CASTLHSSTDTQYF. CDR3 bases: TGTGCCAGTACCCTCCACTCTAGCACAGATACGCAGTATTTT.